This T cell receptor (beta chain) came from a study of blood T cells in healthy people across ages (dated by TCRdb to between 2014 and 2017). Notes on the research overall: In model experiments, roughly one uniquely barcoded TCR beta cDNA molecule per two T cells was captured by template switching. Using deep sequencing normalized with unique cDNA molecular identifiers, the study measured how TCR beta repertoire diversity changes with age. Donors were grouped into four age groups: young (average approximately 16 years), middle-aged (about 38), aged (around 60) and long-lived (just over 80). Donors of different ages were randomly distributed across sequencing lanes to avoid experimental bias. Using the same blood draw, the study looked at two additional independent replicas of 1 million unique cDNA reads for two donors, one aged 18 to 30 and the other aged 80 or older. General study outcomes and caveats: Because profiling used bulk unsorted PBMCs, naive and antigen-experienced compartments could not be compared conclusively. Estimates of total diversity from one million sequenced T cells were regarded as lower bounds and underestimates. Compared with the aged group, more naive CD4+ T cells, fewer expanded clones and increased TCR diversity were shown by the long-lived group, suggesting age selection. The CMV infection status of donors was not known, potentially confounding age-related changes in expanded clonotypes. A strong correlation was found between observed TCR beta diversity and the percentage of naive T cells measured by flow cytometry. Observed TCR beta diversity per million T cells fell roughly linearly with age, and a significant reduction was already apparent by age roughly 40.

Library method: 5' RACE. Data came from an Illumina HiSeq 2500. A second PCR of roughly 6 to 11 cycles was run with a J-beta primer mix and a sample-barcoded 5' primer. Each TCR beta cDNA molecule received a unique molecular identifier from a template-switch 5' adaptor carrying 12 random nucleotides. Each sample yielded at least 2.5 million CDR3-containing paired-end reads. First-strand cDNA was synthesized from all RNA with the Mint cDNA synthesis kit, primed by a TRBC-specific oligonucleotide. Following uracil-DNA glycosylase treatment, a first 18-cycle PCR with universal primers M1SS and BC2_uni_R was performed on all cDNA. The study's own analysis went as follows. Normalization of each sample was performed by random selection of 1 million high-quality reads, each carrying a distinct molecular identifier. Reads with shared molecular identifiers were discarded instead of being binned into consensus sequences. MiTCR, run with a Q25 quality threshold and the strictest error-elimination algorithm, handled CDR3 identification, clonotype clustering and error correction. A nonparametric unseen species model with Euler transformation was used to estimate lower-bound total TCR beta diversity. In-frame beta chains were kept once TCRdb had trimmed the public reads at Q25 with fastp and called clones with MiXCR. Here each entry gathers all rows of one CDR3 protein and keeps the most common genes and DNA. The V and J calls and clone size are TCRdb's, not the authors'. The sample table lists around 1,700,000 distinct CDR3 sequences, roughly 30% of them with a count of one. In total, the top ten clones hold 7.7% of the sample.

Systemically healthy Caucasian individuals from Russia, over 30 in total and aged about 6 to 100 years, were included as donors. Approximately 10 milliliters of peripheral blood were collected from each donor into EDTA-treated Vacutainer tubes. Ficoll-Paque density-gradient centrifugation was used to isolate PBMCs, with at least 7 million per sample. Total RNA, at least 5.5 micrograms per sample, was extracted from PBMCs with Trizol reagent. For every donor, flow cytometry on a PBMC aliquot measured the percentage of naive CD45RAhigh/CD27high T cells. This clonotype has ten or more counts. It has no known antigen specificity. No base quality values were provided; no much bigger clone lies one nucleotide off. The germline V gene provides CDR1 SQVTM and CDR2 ANQGSEA. Reading from cysteine to phenylalanine, the CDR3 counts 11 amino acids. Of the read, only the CDR3 DNA is kept; its 33 bases are in frame from base 1. V and J are truncated by 5 bases and 3 bases respectively, leaving an intervening sequence of 8 bases.

Sequencing was carried out using blood. The sequence is built from TRBV29-1 and TRBJ2-7; the D gene assignment is ambiguous. This clonotype was sampled from a woman in her twenties or thirties in good health. The DNA is as follows: TGCAGCGTTCTAGGTATCTACGAGCAGTACTTC. Translated, it reads CSVLGIYEQYF.